This entry lists 5 T cell receptor beta chains sequenced from one sample in a study of cytomegalovirus exposure and HLA in healthy donors. PCR primers comprised 60 Vbeta and 13 Jbeta primers. Generated by immunoSEQ multiplex PCR, the TCRdb table keeps only in-frame clones and is missing some. This table has fewer than 110,000 clones, roughly 73% appearing once. Sample: PBMCs. These receptors were obtained from a man in his thirties or forties in good health and CMV-seronegative.

Worth noting for this clone: The identical CDR3 is also encoded by other nucleotide sequences in the sample. The chain employs TRBV27 and TRBJ2-1; the match to TRBD2 covers 11 bases. Per the germline V gene, CDR1 is MNHEY and CDR2 is SMNVEV (reference sequence). V dropped 5 bases and J dropped 4; count of bases not matched to a gene: 7. The CDR3 is 16 residues long. The CDR3, as DNA: TGTGCCAGCAGTCCGACTAGCGGGGTTAGTTACAATGAGCAGTTCTTC. It specifies CASSPTSGVSYNEQFF.

The rearrangement joins TRBV6-6 to TRBJ2-1; D gene unclear. The germline V and J ends were trimmed by 2 bases and 1 base, with 6 bases remaining between them. The CDR3 covers 14 residues. Germline V gene lookup returns CDR1 MNHNY and CDR2 SVGAGI (reference sequence). The CDR3: CASSYTKSYNEQFF. The CDR3 bases are TGTGCCAGCAGTTACACAAAGTCCTACAATGAGCAGTTCTTC.

J is TRBJ1-1 and V is TRBV28, with D hard to call. Germline V gene lookup returns CDR1 MDHEN and CDR2 SYDVKM. With 7 bases removed from V and 0 bases from J, the gap between germline ends came to 3 bases. This CDR3 contains 11 residues. The chain's CDR3 is CASTMNTEAFF. The DNA for the CDR3 is TGTGCCAGCACCATGAACACTGAAGCTTTCTTT.

The chain uses TRBV6-1 and TRBJ2-7, with TRBD1 matching 7 bases. The CDR3 is made up of 15 amino acids. Germline CDR1 is MNHNS and CDR2 is SASEGT. Trimming took 5 bases from V and 2 from J; bases not matched to a gene: 9. The DNA for the CDR3 is TGTGCCAGCAGTAAACAGGGGTTGAATCCCTACGAGCAGTACTTC. Translating gives CASSKQGLNPYEQYF.

This clone turned up a few times. The V gene is TRBV9, the J gene TRBJ2-3, with D possibly being TRBD1 (6 bases). Germline-derived CDR1 and CDR2 are SGDLS and YYNGEE. V dropped 4 bases and J dropped 0 bases, with 12 bases sitting between them. This CDR3 is built from 15 residues. In nucleotides, the CDR3 is TGTGCCAGCAGCATCTCCGGGACAAGCACAGATACGCAGTATTTT. The encoded protein is CASSISGTSTDTQYF. Filled out from reference TRBV9 and TRBJ2-3, the complete variable domain reads DSGVTQTPKHLITATGQRVTLRCSPRSGDLSVYWYQQSLDQGLQFLIQYYNGEERAKGNILERFSAQQFPDLHSELNLSSLELGDSALYFCASSISGTSTDTQYFGPGTRLTVL.